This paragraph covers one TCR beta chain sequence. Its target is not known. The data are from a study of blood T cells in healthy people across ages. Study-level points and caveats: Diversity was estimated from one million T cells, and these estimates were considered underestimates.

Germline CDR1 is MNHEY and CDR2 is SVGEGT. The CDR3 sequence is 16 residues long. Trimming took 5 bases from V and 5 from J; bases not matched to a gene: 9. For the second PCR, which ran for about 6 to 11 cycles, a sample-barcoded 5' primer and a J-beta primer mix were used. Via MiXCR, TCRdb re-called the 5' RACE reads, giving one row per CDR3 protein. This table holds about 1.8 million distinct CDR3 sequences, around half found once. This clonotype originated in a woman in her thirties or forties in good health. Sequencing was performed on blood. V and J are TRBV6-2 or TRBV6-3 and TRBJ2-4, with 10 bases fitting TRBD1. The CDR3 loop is CASSARDRGGENIQYF. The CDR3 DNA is TGTGCCAGCAGTGCCCGGGACAGGGGTGGCGAAAACATTCAGTACTTC.